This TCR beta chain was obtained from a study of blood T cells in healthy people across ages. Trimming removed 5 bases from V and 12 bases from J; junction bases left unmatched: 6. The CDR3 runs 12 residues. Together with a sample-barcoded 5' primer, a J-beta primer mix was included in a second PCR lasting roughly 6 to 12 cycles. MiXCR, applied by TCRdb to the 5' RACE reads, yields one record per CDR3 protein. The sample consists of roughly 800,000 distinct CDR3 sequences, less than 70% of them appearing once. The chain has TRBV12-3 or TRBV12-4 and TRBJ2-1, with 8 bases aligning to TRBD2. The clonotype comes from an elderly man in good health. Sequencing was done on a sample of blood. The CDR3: CASSPAGGGQFF. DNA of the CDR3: TGTGCCAGCAGTCCGGCGGGAGGTGGGCAGTTCTTC.